This TCR beta chain is drawn from a study of T cell changes during pregnancy in multiple sclerosis. Trimming at V came to 4 bases and at J to 2 bases, leaving 8 bases not matched to a gene. Germline CDR1 reads SGHNT; CDR2 reads YENEEA. The CDR3 is 16 amino acids. Some clones are missing from TCRdb's copy, which holds only in-frame ones; the method was immunoSEQ multiplex PCR. The sample contains 50,000 or so clones, 93% of which appear only once. The rearrangement links TRBV11-3 to TRBJ1-3; TRBD1 matches at 7 bases. The sample in question was peripheral blood, obtained in the second trimester of pregnancy. This clonotype was sampled from a female donor with multiple sclerosis, enrolled in a pregnancy study. The CDR3 reads CASSSRTGETGNTIYF. The DNA for the CDR3 is TGTGCCAGCAGCTCCCGGACAGGAGAAACTGGAAACACCATATATTTT.